The present T cell receptor (beta chain) was sequenced within a study of blood T cells in healthy people across ages. The use of a sample-barcoded 5' primer and a J-beta primer mix characterized a second PCR of roughly 7 to 11 cycles. Each CDR3 protein gets one entry after TCRdb re-called the 5' RACE reads with MiXCR. The sample has fewer than 2,000,000 distinct CDR3 sequences; approximately 40% are singletons. PBMCs, at least 6.5 million per sample, were isolated. Study findings and constraints: Per million T cells, TCR beta diversity dropped roughly linearly as age increased.

In this sample, this clonotype turned up a few times. The target antigen is unknown. This CDR3 spans 14 amino acids. Trimming removed 2 bases at V and 6 bases at J, with 13 bases between. Germline V gene data show CDR1 as SGHRS and CDR2 as YFSETQ. The sample consisted of blood. The clonotype was recovered from a human donor in good health. The chain links TRBV5-1 to TRBJ2-3, with D perhaps TRBD1 (5 bases). CDR3: CASSFGQPPDTQYF. The CDR3 DNA sequence: TGCGCCAGCAGCTTCGGACAACCCCCGGATACGCAGTATTTT.